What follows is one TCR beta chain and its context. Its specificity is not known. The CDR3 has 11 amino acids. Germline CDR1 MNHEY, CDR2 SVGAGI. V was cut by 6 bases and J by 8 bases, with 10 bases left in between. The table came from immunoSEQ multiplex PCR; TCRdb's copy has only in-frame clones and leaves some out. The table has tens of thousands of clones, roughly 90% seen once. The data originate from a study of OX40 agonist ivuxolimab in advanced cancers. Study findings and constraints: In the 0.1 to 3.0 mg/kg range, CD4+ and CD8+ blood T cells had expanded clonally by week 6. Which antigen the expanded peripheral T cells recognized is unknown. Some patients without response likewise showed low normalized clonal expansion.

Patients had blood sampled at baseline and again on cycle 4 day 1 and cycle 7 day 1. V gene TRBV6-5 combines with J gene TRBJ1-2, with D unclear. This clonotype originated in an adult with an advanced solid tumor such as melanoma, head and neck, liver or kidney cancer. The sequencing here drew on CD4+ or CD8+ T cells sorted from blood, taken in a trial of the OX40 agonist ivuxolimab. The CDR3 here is CASRSGEGYTF. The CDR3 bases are TGTGCCAGCAGGTCAGGCGAGGGCTACACCTTC.